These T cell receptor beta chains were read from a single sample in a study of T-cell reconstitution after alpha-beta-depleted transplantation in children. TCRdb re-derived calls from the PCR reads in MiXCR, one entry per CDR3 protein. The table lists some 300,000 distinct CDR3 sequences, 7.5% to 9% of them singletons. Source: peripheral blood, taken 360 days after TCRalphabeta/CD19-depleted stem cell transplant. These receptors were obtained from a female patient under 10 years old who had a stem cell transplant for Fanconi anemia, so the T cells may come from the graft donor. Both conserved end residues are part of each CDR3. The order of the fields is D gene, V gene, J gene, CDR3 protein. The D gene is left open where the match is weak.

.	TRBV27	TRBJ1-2	CASSLLRTPNYGYTF
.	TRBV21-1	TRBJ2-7	CASSVERCSYEQYF
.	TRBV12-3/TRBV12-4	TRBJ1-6	CASSLASGGSPLHF
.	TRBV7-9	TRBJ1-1	CASSFWENTEAFF
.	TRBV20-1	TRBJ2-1	CSARESVGGQFF
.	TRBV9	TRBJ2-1	CASSVVGPHNEQFF
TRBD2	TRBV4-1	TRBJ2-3	CASSQEIVAGGADTQYF
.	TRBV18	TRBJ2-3	CASSPEGAYADTQYF
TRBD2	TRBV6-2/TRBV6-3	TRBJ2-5	CASRRPWDYETQYF
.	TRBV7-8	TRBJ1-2	CASSPPGQFYGYTF
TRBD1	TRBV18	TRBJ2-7	CASSQMTGWVYEQYF
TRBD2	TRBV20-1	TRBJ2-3	CSARTDSGNTDTQYF
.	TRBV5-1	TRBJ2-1	CASSEDGLSSYNEQFF
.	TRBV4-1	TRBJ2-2	CASSQGTTGELFF
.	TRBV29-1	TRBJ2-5	CSVLGLTETQYF
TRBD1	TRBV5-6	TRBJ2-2	CASRKTGETGELFF
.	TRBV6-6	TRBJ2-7	CASTIGNSYEQYF
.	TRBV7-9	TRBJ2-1	CASSLATNKVVNEQFF
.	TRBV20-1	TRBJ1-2	CSAPVFGYTF
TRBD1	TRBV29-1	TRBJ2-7	CSVIWTGGLQYEQYF
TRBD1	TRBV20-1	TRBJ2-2	CSARDFSTGTGELFF
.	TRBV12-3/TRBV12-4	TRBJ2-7	CASSLGTRQYF
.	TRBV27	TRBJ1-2	CASSFNSYYGYTF
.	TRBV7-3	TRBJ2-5	CASSLMVQETQYF
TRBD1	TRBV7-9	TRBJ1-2	CASSPPIKFQGARGYTF
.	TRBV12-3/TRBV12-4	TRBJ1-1	CASSLTDPKGFTEAFF
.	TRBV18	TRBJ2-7	CASSPMGNWDDEQYF
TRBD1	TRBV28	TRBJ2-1	CASSGRDRGRSEQFF
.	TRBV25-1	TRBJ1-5	CASSPGTAIQPQHF
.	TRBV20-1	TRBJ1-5	CSARVGGDWQPQHF
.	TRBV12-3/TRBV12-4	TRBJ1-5	CASSLGYYGNQPQHF
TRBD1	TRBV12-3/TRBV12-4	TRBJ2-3	CASSLSRGQGTDTQYF
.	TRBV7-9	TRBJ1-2	CASSSPFGDGYTF
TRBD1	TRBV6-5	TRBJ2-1	CASSYSDGTVYNEQFF
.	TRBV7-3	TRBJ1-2	CASSLTRDYGYTF
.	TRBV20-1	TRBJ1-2	CSASRREEGYGYTF